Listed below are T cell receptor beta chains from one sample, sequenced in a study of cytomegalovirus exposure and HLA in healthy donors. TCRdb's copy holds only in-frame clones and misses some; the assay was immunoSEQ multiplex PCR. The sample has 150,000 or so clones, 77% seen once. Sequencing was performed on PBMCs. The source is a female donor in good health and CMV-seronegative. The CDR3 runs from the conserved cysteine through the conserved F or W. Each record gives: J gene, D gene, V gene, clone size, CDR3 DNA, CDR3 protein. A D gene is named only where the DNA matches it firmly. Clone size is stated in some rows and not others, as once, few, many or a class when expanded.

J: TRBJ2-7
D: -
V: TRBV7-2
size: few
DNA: TGTGCCAGCAGCCCTCGGCGGCCCGACTCCTACGAGCAGTACTTC
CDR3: CASSPRRPDSYEQYF

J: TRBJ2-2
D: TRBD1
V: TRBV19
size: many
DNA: TGTGCCAGTAGACGGACAGGACTTAACACCGGGGAGCTGTTTTTT
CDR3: CASRRTGLNTGELFF

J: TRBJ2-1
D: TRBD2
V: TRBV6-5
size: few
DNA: TGTGCCAGCAGTTACTCTGGCGGGAGGGCCTCAAATGAGCAGTTCTTC
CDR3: CASSYSGGRASNEQFF

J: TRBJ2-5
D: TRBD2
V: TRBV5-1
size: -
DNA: TGCGCCAGCAGCTTGTCCACAAGAGCGGGAGTTGAGACCCAGTACTTC
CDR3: CASSLSTRAGVETQYF

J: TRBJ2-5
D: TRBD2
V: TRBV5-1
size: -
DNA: TGCGCCAGCAGCTTGGAGGGACTAGCGGGGGTTGGAGAGACCCAGTACTTC
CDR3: CASSLEGLAGVGETQYF

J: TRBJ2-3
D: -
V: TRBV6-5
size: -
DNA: TGTGCCAGCAGATATGACGGGGATACGCAGTATTTT
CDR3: CASRYDGDTQYF

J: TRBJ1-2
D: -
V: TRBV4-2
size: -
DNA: TGTGCCAGCAGCCAAGATAGAACAGACTATGGCTACACCTTC
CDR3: CASSQDRTDYGYTF

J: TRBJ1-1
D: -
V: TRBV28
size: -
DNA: TGTGCCAGCAGGGTTTTAGTCACTGAAGCTTTCTTT
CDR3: CASRVLVTEAFF

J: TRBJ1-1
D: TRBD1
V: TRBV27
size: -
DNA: TGTGCCAGCAGTTTATACAGGGGGAACACTGAAGCTTTCTTT
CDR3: CASSLYRGNTEAFF

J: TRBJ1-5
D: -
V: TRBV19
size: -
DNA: TGTGCCAGTAGTATACAGTCAGTGGTCAATCAGCCCCAGCATTTT
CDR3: CASSIQSVVNQPQHF

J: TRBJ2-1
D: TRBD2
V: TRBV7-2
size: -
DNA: TGTGCCAGCGACGGGGGGAGCAATGAGCAGTTCTTC
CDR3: CASDGGSNEQFF

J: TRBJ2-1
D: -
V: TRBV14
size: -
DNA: TGTGCCAGCAGCCAAGTAGGTGGCGGGAATGAGCAGTTCTTC
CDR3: CASSQVGGGNEQFF

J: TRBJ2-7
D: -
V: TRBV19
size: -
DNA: TGTGCCAGTAGTATAGTAACAGACTCCTACGAGCAGTACTTC
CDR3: CASSIVTDSYEQYF

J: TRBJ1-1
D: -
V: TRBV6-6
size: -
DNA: TGTGCCAGCAGTTACAGATCCCGGGGTGGAACTGAAGCCTTCTTT
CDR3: CASSYRSRGGTEAFF

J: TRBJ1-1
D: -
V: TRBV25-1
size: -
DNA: TGTGCCAGCAGTGACGTTGAAGCTTTCTTT
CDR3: CASSDVEAFF

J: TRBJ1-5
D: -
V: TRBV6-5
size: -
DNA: TGTGCCAGCAGTTTTGGACGGGATGGCAATCAGCCCCAGCATTTT
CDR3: CASSFGRDGNQPQHF

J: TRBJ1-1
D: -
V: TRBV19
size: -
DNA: TGTGCCAGCCTAATTGGCGCGGGGACTGAAGCTTTCTTT
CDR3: CASLIGAGTEAFF

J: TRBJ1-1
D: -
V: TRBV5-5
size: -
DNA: TGTGCCAGCAGCTTGGTAGGGACACGGAACACTGAAGCTTTCTTT
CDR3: CASSLVGTRNTEAFF

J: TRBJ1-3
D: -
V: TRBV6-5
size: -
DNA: TGTGCCAGCAGTACAAACAGGGACCAGGCCATATATTTT
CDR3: CASSTNRDQAIYF

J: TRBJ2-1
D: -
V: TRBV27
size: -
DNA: TGTGCCAGCAGTTCGGACAGCCAGAGCTACAATGAGCAGTTCTTC
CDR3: CASSSDSQSYNEQFF

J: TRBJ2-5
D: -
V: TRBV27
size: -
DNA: TGTGCCAGCAGTTTAGTGGTCACAGGCACCCAGTACTTC
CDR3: CASSLVVTGTQYF

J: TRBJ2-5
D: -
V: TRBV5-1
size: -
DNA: TGCGCCAGCAGCGAGGGCAGGGAGACCCAGTACTTC
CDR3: CASSEGRETQYF

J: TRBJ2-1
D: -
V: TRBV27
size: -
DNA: TGTGCCAGCAGTTTTGTGGCTCACGTGGAGCAGTTCTTC
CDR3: CASSFVAHVEQFF

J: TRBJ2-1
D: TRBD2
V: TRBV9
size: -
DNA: TGTGCCAGCAGCGCGGACACCGGGACTAGCGGGGGCTCCTACAATGAGCAGTTCTTC
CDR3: CASSADTGTSGGSYNEQFF

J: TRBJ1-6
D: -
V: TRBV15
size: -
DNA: TGTGCCACCAGCCTAGAGTACCATAATTCACCCCTCCACTTT
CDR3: CATSLEYHNSPLHF

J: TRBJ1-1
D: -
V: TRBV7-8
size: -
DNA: TGTGCCAGCAGCTACAGGGTTGGGGACACTGAAGCTTTCTTT
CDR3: CASSYRVGDTEAFF

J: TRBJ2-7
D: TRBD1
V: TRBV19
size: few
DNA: TGTGCCAGTAGCCCCGGGACAGGGCGCTCCTACGAGCAGTACTTC
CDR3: CASSPGTGRSYEQYF

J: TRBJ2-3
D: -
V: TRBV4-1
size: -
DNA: TGCGCCAGCAGCCAGTTACAGGGAGATACGCAGTATTTT
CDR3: CASSQLQGDTQYF

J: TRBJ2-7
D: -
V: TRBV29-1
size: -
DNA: TGCAGCGTTGATGAGCAGGGTGAGAGGGGGTCCTACGAGCAGTACTTC
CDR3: CSVDEQGERGSYEQYF

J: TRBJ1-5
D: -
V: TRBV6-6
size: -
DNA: TGTGCCAGCAGTTACGGCACCTCTAGCAATCAGCCCCAGCATTTT
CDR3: CASSYGTSSNQPQHF

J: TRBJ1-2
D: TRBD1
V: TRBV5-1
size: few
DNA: TGCGCCAGCAGCTTGGAGACAGGGGTTACCTATGGCTACACCTTC
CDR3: CASSLETGVTYGYTF

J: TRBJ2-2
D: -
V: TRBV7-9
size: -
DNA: TGTGCCAGCGAAAGGGGTATTAGTCCCACCGGGGAGCTGTTTTTT
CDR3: CASERGISPTGELFF

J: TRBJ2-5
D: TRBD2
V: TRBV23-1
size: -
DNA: TGCGCCAGCAGGAACGAGCGGGAGCGAGGGGAGACCCAGTACTTC
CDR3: CASRNERERGETQYF

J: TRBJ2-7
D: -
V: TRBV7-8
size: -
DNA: TGTGCCAGCAGCTTAAGCCGCCCATACGAGCAGTACTTC
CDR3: CASSLSRPYEQYF

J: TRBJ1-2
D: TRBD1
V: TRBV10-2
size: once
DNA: TGCGCCAGCAGTGAGCCGCCACAGGGGTACTATGGCTACACCTTC
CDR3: CASSEPPQGYYGYTF

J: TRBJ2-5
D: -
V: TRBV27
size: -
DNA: TGTGCCAGCACCCTCCAGTGCGGAACTATCCGGGGGCAGTACTTC
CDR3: CASTLQCGTIRGQYF

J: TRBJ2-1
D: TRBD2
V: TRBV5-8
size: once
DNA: TGTGCCAGCAGCCTTGGGGTAGCGGGAGGCTACAATGAGCAGTTCTTC
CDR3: CASSLGVAGGYNEQFF

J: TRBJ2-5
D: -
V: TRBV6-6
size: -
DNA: TGTGCCAGCAGGCCCGGACAGCAAGAGACCCAGTACTTC
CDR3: CASRPGQQETQYF

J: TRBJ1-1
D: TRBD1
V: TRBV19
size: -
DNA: TGTGCCAGTAGGGACTGGGGACAGGGGATGAACACTGAAGCTTTCTTT
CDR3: CASRDWGQGMNTEAFF

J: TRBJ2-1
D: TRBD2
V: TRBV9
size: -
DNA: TGTGCCAGCAGCGTAGATAGAGCGGGGGGCTACAATGAGCAGTTCTTC
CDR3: CASSVDRAGGYNEQFF

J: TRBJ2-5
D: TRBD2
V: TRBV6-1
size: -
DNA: TGTGCCAGCAGTGAAATTTGGGGGGGGACCCAGTACTTC
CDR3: CASSEIWGGTQYF

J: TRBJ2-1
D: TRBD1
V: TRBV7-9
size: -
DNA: TGTGCCACCGAACCCCCGGGACAGGACTACAATGAGCAGTTCTTC
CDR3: CATEPPGQDYNEQFF

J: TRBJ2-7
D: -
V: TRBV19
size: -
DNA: TGTGCCAGTACCTTTAAGGCGGGGCTGGGCGAGCAGTACTTC
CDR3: CASTFKAGLGEQYF

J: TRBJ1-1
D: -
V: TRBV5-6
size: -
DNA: TGTGCCAGCAGCTTTTGGGAGGGGAGGGGGTCAGCTTTCTTT
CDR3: CASSFWEGRGSAFF

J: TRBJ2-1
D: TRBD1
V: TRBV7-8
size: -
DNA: TGTGCCAGCAGCTGGGGGGACAGGTATGAGCAGTTCTTC
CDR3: CASSWGDRYEQFF

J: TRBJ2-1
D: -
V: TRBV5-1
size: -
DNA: TGCGCCAGCAGCTCATCCTTACAGGAGCAGTTCTTC
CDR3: CASSSSLQEQFF

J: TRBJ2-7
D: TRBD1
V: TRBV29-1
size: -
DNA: TGCAGCGTTACTACAGGGGGCACTACCTACGAGCAGTACTTC
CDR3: CSVTTGGTTYEQYF

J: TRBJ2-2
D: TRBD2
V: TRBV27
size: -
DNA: TGTGCCAGCAGTTTATCAGGGCGGGAGGTTCGTGGGGAGCTGTTTTTT
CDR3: CASSLSGREVRGELFF